This paragraph reports one T cell receptor beta chain. Original analysis: Using reference gene primer amplification, nucleated cell counts were estimated. Method: immunoSEQ multiplex PCR; TCRdb's copy keeps in-frame clones and lacks some. D and trimming come from the DNA, and the V and J calls and clone size come from that table. The sample comprises some 110,000 clones, less than 90% of which are singletons, and approximately 3.6% rests with the top ten. This sample was included in a study of blood T cell repertoires in COVID-19. V gave up 5 bases and J gave up 5 bases, with 9 bases separating them. There are 12 residues in the CDR3.

The rearrangement uses TRBV12-3 or TRBV12-4 and TRBJ1-1; no firm D call. Sequenced material: PBMCs or T cells enriched from blood (not recorded which). This TCR was sampled from a woman aged 30 to 39 who had recovered from COVID-19. The CDR3 nucleotides are TGTGCCAGCAGTCCCCTCCGGACTGAAGCTTTCTTT. Residues: CASSPLRTEAFF.